Detailed here is one TCR beta chain. Its antigen is currently unknown. Libraries were prepared by immunoSEQ multiplex PCR; TCRdb keeps only in-frame clonotypes and omits some of them. The profile shows some 70,000 clones, approximately 90% of them singletons. The record originates from a study of OX40 agonist ivuxolimab in advanced cancers. Study at large: Patients received ivuxolimab, an intravenous treatment, every 2 weeks at 0.01 to 10 mg/kg.

Points from the study as a whole: Clonal expansion by week 6 occurred in CD4+ and CD8+ blood T cells (at 0.1 to 3.0 mg/kg).

Germline V gene lookup returns CDR1 SGHNT and CDR2 YYREEE (reference sequence). The CDR3 totals 17 residues. Germline trimming cut 3 bases from V and 6 bases from J; bases unmatched to any gene: 9. The receptor comes from an adult with an advanced solid tumor such as melanoma, head and neck, liver or kidney cancer. The chain combines TRBV5-4 with TRBJ2-3; 14 bases match TRBD2. The material was CD4+ or CD8+ T cells sorted from blood, obtained in a trial of the OX40 agonist ivuxolimab. CDR3 in DNA: TGTGCCAGCAGCTCCGGACTAGCGGGGGGACCCGGGGATACGCAGTATTTT. The encoded protein is CASSSGLAGGPGDTQYF.